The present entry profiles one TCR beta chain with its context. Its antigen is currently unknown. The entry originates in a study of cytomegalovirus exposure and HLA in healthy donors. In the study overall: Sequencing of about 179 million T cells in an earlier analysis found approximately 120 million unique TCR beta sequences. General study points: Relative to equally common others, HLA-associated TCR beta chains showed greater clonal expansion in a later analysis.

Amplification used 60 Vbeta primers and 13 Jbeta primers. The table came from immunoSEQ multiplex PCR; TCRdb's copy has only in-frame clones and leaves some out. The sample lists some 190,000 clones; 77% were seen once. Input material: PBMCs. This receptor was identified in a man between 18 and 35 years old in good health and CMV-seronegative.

In nucleotides, the CDR3 is TGCGCCAGCAGCCAAGAGTCGGTAGGGGTGCGCGAGCAGTACTTC. Protein product: CASSQESVGVREQYF. V is TRBV4-3 and J is TRBJ2-7, with D possibly matching TRBD1 (5 bases). The CDR3 contains 15 residues. The germline V gene has CDR1 LGHNA and CDR2 YSLEER. V lost 0 bases and J lost 6, with 15 bases in between.